The sequence of this TCR beta chain was determined in a study of cytomegalovirus exposure and HLA in healthy donors. Study-level background: Falling in the Caucasian-associated ancestry cluster were about four fifths of under 500 genotyped donors. Overall study results and limits: Researchers left out some V segments, among them TRBV6-2 and TRBV6-3, as indistinguishable. Many donors carried some public TCRs, although rarity characterized most TCR sequences. Later analysis revealed greater clonal expansion in HLA-associated TCR beta chains than in equally common others.

The CDR3 loop spans 14 amino acids. Trimming stripped 4 bases from V and 5 bases from J, with 12 bases between. Germline V gene lookup returns CDR1 SEHNR and CDR2 FQNEAQ (reference sequence). Details on this clone: Its antigen is unknown.

PCR primers comprised 60 Vbeta and 13 Jbeta primers. Repertoires were generated with immunoSEQ multiplex PCR, while TCRdb's copy carries only in-frame clones and drops some. The sample lists about 43,000 clones, about 60% occurring once. Sequenced: PBMCs. V usage is TRBV7-9 and J usage is TRBJ1-5; D is possibly TRBD1 (5 bases). The sequence came from a man aged 60 to 69 in good health and CMV-seropositive. CDR3 amino acids: CASSSGLVDQPQHF. CDR3 bases: TGTGCCAGCAGCTCGGGACTGGTCGATCAGCCCCAGCATTTT.